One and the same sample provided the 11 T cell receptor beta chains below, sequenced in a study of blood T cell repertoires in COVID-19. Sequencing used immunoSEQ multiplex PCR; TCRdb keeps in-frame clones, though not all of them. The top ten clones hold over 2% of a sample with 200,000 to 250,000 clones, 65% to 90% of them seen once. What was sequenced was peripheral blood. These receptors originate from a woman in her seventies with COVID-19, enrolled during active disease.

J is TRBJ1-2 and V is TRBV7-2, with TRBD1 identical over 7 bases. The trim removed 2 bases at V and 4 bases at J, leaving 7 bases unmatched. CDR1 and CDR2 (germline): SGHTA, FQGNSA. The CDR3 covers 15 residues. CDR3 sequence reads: CASSLQGTEFYGYTF. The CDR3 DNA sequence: TGTGCCAGCAGCTTACAGGGGACAGAGTTCTATGGCTACACCTTC.

Here the CDR3 DNA reads TGTGCCAGCAGCCAATCGGCAGGGACAGCCAATGGCTACACCTTC. Its translation is CASSQSAGTANGYTF. The J gene is TRBJ1-2, the V gene TRBV4-2; TRBD1 matches 7 bases. The CDR3 runs to 15 residues. Trimming removed 2 bases from V and 6 bases from J; junction bases left unmatched: 9. Germline V gene lookup returns CDR1 LGHNA and CDR2 YNFKEQ.

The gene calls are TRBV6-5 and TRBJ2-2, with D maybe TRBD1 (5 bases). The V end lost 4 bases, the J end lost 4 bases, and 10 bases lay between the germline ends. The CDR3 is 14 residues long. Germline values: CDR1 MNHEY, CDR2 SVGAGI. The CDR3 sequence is CASSWGSVTGELFF. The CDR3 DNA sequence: TGTGCCAGCAGTTGGGGCTCCGTCACCGGGGAGCTGTTTTTT.

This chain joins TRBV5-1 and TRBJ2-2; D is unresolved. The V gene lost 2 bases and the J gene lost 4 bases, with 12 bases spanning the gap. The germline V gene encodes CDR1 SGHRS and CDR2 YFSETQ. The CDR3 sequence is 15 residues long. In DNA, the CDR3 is TGCGCCAGCAGCTTCACAGTACTTGGCACCGGGGAGCTGTTTTTT. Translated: CASSFTVLGTGELFF.

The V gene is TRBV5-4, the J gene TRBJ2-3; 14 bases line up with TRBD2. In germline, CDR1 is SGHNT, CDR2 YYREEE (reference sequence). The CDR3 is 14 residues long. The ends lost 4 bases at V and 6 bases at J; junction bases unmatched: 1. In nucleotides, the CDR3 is TGTGCCAGCAGCCGGACTAGCGGGAGGGATACGCAGTATTTT. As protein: CASSRTSGRDTQYF.

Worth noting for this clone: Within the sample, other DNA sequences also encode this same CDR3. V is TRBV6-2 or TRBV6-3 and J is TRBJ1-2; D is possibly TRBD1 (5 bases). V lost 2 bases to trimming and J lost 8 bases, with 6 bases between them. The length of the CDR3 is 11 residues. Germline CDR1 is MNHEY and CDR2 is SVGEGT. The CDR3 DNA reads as TGTGCCAGCAGTTACCAGGGAGGCTACACCTTC. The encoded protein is CASSYQGGYTF.

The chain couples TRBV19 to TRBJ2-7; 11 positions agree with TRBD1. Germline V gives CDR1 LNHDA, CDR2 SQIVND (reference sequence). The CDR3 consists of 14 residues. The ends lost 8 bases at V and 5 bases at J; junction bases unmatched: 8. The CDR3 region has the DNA TGTGCCAGTCGAGTGGGACAGGGGGTCCACGAGCAGTACTTC. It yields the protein CASRVGQGVHEQYF.

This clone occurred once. DNA for the CDR3: TGTGCCAGCAGCTTTCAACAGGGGGGCTACAATGAGCAGTTCTTC. Translated: CASSFQQGGYNEQFF. This chain joins TRBV7-2 and TRBJ2-1; 8 positions agree with TRBD1. Per germline, CDR1 SGHTA and CDR2 FQGNSA. V trimming: 3 bases; J trimming: 3 bases; junction bases outside the gene matches: 4. This CDR3 comprises 15 residues.

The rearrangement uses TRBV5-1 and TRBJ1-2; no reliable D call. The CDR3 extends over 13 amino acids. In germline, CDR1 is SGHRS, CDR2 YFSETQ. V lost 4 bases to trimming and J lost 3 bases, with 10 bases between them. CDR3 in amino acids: CASSIDTDYGYTF. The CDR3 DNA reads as TGCGCCAGCAGCATTGACACGGACTATGGCTACACCTTC.

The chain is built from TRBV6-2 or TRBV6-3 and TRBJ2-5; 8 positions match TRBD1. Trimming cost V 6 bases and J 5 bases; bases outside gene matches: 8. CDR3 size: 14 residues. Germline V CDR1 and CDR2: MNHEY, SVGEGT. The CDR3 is CASSWTGIQETQYF. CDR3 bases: TGTGCCAGCAGCTGGACAGGGATACAGGAGACCCAGTACTTC.

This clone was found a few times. The CDR3 bases are TGTGCCAGCACAAAGGGACAGGGCTCCTACAATGAGCAGTTCTTC. Translated, it gives CASTKGQGSYNEQFF. The chain couples TRBV27 to TRBJ2-1, with TRBD1 identical over 9 bases. From germline, CDR1 is MNHEY and CDR2 SMNVEV (reference sequence). The V segment lost 7 bases and the J segment 0 bases; nucleotides outside the gene matches: 4. The CDR3 contains 15 residues.